This T cell receptor (beta chain) comes out of a study of OX40 agonist ivuxolimab in advanced cancers. Study background: Patient treatment consisted of intravenous ivuxolimab administration every 2 weeks at 0.01 to 10 mg/kg. Study-level points and caveats: Expanded clones were, on average, more numerous among CD8+ T cells than CD4+. At 0.1 to 3.0 mg/kg and by week 6, CD4+ and CD8+ T cells in the blood had expanded clonally.

To note about this clone: Its specificity is unknown.

Assay used: immunoSEQ multiplex PCR; TCRdb lists only in-frame clones, some missing. The data hold about 48,000 clones, with 80% to 90% observed a single time. With 2 bases removed from V and 6 bases from J, the gap between germline ends came to 23 bases. Looked up from germline, CDR1 is SGHTA and CDR2 is FQGNSA. The length of the CDR3 is 17 residues. The timepoints at which blood was sampled were baseline, cycle 4 day 1, and cycle 7 day 1. Material: CD4+ or CD8+ T cells sorted from blood, obtained in a trial of the OX40 agonist ivuxolimab. This sequence was found in an adult with an advanced solid tumor such as melanoma, head and neck, liver or kidney cancer. The gene calls are TRBV7-2 and TRBJ2-7; TRBD1 is a possible D gene (5 bases). The CDR3 here is CASSLTPLGRALGEQYF. The CDR3 bases are TGTGCCAGCAGCTTAACCCCCCTGGGCAGGGCCCTGGGCGAGCAGTACTTC. The full variable domain, its missing parts supplied by reference TRBV7-2 and TRBJ2-7, is GAGVSQSPSNKVTEKGKDVELRCDPISGHTALYWYRQSLGQGLEFLIYFQGNSAPDKSGLPSDRFSAERTGGSVSTLTIQRTQQEDSAVYLCASSLTPLGRALGEQYFGPGTRLTVT.